One T cell receptor (beta chain) is described in this entry. The antigen remains unidentified. The source of the sample is a study of cytomegalovirus exposure and HLA in healthy donors. Study-wide context: A prior analysis found some 110 million unique TCR beta sequences from some 200 million T cells. Study findings and constraints: Near-uniform donor sequencing depth was presumed by presence/absence analyses. Researchers reported in a later analysis that a missense DCLRE1C variant was tied to TCR beta V- and J-gene trimming.

Use of 60 Vbeta and 13 Jbeta primers characterized the PCR. Generated by immunoSEQ multiplex PCR, the TCRdb table keeps only in-frame clones and is missing some. Of tens of thousands of clones in the sample, around three quarters were seen once. Unmatched junction bases numbered 7, after V lost 0 bases and J lost 4 bases. CDR1 SGHRS and CDR2 YFSETQ come from the germline V gene. This CDR3 has 15 amino acids. The TCR comes from a man aged 35 to 55 in good health and CMV-seronegative. The V call is TRBV5-1, the J call TRBJ2-7; 7 bases are shared with TRBD2. The sample consisted of PBMCs. The CDR3 region has the DNA TGCGCCAGCAGCTTGGTGGGCGGGAGTATGTACGAGCAGTACTTC. This gives the protein CASSLVGGSMYEQYF.